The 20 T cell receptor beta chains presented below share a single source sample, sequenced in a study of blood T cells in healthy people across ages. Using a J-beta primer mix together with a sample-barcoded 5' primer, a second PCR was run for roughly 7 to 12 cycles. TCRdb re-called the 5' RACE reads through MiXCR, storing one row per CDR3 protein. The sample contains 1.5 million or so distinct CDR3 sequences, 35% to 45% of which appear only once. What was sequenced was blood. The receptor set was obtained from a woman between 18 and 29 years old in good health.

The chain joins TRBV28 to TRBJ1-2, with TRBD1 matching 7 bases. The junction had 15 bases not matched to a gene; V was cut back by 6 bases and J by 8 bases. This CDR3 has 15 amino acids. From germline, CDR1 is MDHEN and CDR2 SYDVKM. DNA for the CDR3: TGTGCCAGCAGCACAGCGGGGGCAGGGGGGGACGGCTACACCTTC. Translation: CASSTAGAGGDGYTF.

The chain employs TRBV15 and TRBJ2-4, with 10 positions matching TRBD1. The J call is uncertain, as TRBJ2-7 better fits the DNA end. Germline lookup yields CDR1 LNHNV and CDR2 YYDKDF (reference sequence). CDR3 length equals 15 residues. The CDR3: CATSIMTGGTYEQYF. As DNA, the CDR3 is TGTGCCACCAGCATTATGACAGGGGGCACCTACGAGCAGTACTTC.

The CDR3 sequence: CASSWDRDNEKLFF. CDR3 nucleotide sequence: TGTGCCAGCAGTTGGGACAGGGATAATGAAAAACTGTTTTTT. The chain couples TRBV6-5 to TRBJ1-4, with TRBD1 matching 9 bases. The CDR3 loop spans 14 amino acids. Germline loops: CDR1 MNHEY, CDR2 SVGAGI. After removal of 4 bases from V and 4 bases from J, the junction contained 1 base not matched to a gene.

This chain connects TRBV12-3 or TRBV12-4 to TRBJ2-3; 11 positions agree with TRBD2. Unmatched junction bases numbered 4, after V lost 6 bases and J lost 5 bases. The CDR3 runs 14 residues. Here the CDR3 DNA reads TGTGCCAGCAGAGTAGCGGGGGGGCGAGATACGCAGTATTTT. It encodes CASRVAGGRDTQYF.

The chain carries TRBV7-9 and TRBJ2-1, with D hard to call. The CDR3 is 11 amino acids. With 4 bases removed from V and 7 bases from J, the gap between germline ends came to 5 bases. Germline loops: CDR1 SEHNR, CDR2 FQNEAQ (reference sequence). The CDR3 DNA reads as TGTGCCAGCAGCTCCTGGAATGAGCAGTTCTTC. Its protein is CASSSWNEQFF.

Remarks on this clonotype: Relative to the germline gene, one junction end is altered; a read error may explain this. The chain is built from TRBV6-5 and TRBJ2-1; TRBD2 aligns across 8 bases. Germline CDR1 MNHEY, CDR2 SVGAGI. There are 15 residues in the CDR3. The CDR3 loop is CANSGEREPGNEQFF. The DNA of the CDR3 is TGTGCCAACAGTGGGGAGCGGGAGCCAGGCAATGAGCAGTTCTTC.

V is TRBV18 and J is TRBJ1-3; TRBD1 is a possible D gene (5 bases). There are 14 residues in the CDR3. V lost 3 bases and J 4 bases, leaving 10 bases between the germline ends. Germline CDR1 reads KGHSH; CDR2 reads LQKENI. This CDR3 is CASSPGTIGNTIYF. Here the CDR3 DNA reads TGTGCCAGCTCACCGGGGACTATCGGAAACACCATATATTTT.

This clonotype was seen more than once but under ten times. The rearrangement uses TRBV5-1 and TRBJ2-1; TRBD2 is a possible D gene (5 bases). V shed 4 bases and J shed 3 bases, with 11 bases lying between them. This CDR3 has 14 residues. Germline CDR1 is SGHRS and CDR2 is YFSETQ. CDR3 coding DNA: TGCGCCAGCAGCCCCGGACTCGACTACAATGAGCAGTTCTTC. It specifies CASSPGLDYNEQFF.

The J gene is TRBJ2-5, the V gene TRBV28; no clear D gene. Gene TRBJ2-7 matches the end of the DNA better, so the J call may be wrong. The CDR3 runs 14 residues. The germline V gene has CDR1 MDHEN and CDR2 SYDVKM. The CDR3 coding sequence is TGTGCCAGCAGTTTTTCTCGGCCTCTGATCGAGCAGTACTTC. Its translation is CASSFSRPLIEQYF.

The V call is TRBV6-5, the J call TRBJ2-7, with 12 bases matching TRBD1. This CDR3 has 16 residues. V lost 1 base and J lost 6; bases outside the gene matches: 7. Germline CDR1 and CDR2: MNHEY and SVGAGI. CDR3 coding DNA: TGTGCCAGCAGTTACTTCGGGACAGGGGGCTTCTGCGAGCAGTACTTC. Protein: CASSYFGTGGFCEQYF.

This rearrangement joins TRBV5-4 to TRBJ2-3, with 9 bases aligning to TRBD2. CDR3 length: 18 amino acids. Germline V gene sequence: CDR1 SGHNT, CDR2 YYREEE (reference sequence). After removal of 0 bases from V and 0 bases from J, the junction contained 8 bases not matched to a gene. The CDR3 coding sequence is TGTGCCAGCAGCTTGGAAGGAGCGGGAGGCCGTAGCACAGATACGCAGTATTTT. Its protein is CASSLEGAGGRSTDTQYF.

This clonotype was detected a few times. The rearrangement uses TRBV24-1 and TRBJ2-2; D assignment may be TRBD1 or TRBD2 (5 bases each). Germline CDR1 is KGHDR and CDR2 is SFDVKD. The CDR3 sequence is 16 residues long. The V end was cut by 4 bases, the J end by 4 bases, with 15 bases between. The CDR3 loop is CATSDPGRSLTGELFF. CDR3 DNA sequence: TGTGCCACCAGTGACCCGGGACGATCCCTCACCGGGGAGCTGTTTTTT.

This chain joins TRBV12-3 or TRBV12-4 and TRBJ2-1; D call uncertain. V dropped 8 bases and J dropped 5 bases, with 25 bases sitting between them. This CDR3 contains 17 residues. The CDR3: CASGPTLERAPDNEQFF. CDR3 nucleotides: TGTGCCAGCGGCCCTACCCTTGAGCGAGCCCCCGACAATGAGCAGTTCTTC.

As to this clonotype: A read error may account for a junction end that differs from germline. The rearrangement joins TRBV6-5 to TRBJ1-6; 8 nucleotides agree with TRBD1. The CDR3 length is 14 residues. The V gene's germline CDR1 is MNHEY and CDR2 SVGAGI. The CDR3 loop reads CASSVDRGNSPLHF. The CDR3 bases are TGCGCCAGCAGTGTTGACAGGGGAAACTCACCCCTCCACTTT.

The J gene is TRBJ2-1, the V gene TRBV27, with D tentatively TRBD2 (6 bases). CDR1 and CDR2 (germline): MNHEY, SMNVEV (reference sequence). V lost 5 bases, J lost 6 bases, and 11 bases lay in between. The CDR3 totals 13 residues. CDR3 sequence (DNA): TGTGCCAGCAGTCTCAATAGCGGCAATGAGCAGTTCTTC. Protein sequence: CASSLNSGNEQFF.

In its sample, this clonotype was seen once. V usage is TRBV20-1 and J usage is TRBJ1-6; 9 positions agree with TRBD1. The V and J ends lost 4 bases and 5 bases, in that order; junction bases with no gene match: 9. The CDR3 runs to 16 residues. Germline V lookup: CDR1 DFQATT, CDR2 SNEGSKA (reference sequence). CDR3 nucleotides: TGCAGTGCTACCCCCGGGACAGGGCCAAATAATTCACCCCTCCACTTT. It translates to CSATPGTGPNNSPLHF.

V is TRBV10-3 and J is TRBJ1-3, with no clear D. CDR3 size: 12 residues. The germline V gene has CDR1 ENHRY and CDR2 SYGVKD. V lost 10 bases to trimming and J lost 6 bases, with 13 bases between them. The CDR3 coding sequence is TGTGCCACCCCGAACGGGGAAAACACCATATATTTT. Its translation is CATPNGENTIYF.

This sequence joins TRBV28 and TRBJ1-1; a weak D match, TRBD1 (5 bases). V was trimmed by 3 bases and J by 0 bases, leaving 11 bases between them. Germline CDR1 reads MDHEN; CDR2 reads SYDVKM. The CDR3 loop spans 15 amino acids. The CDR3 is CASSFPDNMNTEAFF. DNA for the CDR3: TGTGCCAGCAGTTTCCCGGACAACATGAACACTGAAGCTTTCTTT.

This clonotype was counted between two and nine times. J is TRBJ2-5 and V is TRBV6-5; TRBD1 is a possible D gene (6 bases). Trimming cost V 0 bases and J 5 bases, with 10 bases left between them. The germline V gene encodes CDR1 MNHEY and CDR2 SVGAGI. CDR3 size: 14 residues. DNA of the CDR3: TGTGCCAGCAGTTACTCAGGGGACACTGAGACCCAGTACTTC. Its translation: CASSYSGDTETQYF.

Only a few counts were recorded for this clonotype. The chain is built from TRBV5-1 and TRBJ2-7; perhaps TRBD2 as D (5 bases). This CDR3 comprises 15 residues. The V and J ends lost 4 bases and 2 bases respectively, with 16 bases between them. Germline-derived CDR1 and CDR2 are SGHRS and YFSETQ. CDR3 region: CASSVEPTGTYEQYF. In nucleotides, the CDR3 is TGCGCCAGCAGCGTTGAACCGACCGGGACCTACGAGCAGTACTTC.